This TCR beta chain was sequenced in a study of T-cell memory formation after mild COVID-19. Study-level background: Clustering of TCRs was largely donor specific.

The CDR3 is 15 amino acids. V shed 6 bases and J shed 4 bases, with 15 bases lying between them. Germline values: CDR1 MGHRA, CDR2 YSYEKL. This clonotype was counted only a few times. A single record per CDR3 protein comes from TCRdb applying MiXCR to the 5' RACE reads. The sample lists about 180,000 distinct CDR3 sequences, under 20% occurring once. The sample comprised PBMCs or a T cell subset sorted from them (not recorded which). The TCR originated in a man between 18 and 35 years old who had mild COVID-19 (a few samples of this study predate the infection). Cell type and time point are not known. V and J are TRBV4-1 and TRBJ2-2; D tentatively reads TRBD1 or TRBD2 (5 bases each). In DNA, the CDR3 is TGCGCCAGCAGACTCCAGGGCCGGGGCACCGGGGAGCTGTTTTTT. Its translation: CASRLQGRGTGELFF.